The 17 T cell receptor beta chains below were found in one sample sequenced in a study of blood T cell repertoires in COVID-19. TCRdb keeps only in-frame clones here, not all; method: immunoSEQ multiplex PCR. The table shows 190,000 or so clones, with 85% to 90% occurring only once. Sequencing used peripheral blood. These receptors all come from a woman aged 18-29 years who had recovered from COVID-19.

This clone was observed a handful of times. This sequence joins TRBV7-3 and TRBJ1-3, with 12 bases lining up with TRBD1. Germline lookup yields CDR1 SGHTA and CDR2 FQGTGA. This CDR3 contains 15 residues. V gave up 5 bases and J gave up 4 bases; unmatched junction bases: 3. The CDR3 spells CASSPGTGGGNTIYF. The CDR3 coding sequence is TGTGCCAGCAGCCCTGGGACAGGGGGCGGAAACACCATATATTTT.

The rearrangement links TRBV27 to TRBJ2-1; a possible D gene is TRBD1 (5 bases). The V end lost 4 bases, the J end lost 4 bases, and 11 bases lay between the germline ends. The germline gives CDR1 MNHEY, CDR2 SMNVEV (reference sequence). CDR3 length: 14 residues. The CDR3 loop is CASSWQGPYNEQFF. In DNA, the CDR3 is TGTGCCAGCAGTTGGCAGGGTCCTTACAATGAGCAGTTCTTC.

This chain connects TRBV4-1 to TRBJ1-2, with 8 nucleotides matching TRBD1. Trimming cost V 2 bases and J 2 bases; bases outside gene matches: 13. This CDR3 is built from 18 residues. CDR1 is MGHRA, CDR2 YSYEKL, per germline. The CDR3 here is CASSQSDRRAGGNYGYTF. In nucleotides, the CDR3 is TGCGCCAGCAGCCAATCCGATCGGCGGGCAGGGGGCAACTATGGCTACACCTTC.

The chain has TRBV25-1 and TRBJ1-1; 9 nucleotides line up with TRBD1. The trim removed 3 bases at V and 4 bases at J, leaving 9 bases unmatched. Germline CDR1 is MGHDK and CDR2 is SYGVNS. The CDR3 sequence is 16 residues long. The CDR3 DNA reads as TGTGCCAGCAGTGACCTCCGGGACAGGGTGGGCACTGAAGCTTTCTTT. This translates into CASSDLRDRVGTEAFF.

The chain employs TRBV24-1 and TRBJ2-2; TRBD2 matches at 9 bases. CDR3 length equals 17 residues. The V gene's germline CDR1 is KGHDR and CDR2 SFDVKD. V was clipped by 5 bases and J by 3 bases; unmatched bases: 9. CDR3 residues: CATSGTGAGGHTGELFF. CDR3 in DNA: TGTGCCACCAGTGGAACTGGGGCGGGAGGGCACACCGGGGAGCTGTTTTTT.

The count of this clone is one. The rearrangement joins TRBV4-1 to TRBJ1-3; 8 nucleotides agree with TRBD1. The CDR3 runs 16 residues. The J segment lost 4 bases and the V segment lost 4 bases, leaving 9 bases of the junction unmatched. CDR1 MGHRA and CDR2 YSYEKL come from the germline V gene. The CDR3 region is CASSRLTTGGGNTIYF. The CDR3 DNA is TGCGCCAGCAGCCGCTTAACCACAGGGGGAGGAAACACCATATATTTT.

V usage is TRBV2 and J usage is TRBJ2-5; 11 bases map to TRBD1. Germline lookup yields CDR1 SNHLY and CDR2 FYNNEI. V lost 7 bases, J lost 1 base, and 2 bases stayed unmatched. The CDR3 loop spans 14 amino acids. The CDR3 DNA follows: TGTGCCAGCAAAGGGACAGGGGGCCAAGAGACCCAGTACTTC. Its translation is CASKGTGGQETQYF.

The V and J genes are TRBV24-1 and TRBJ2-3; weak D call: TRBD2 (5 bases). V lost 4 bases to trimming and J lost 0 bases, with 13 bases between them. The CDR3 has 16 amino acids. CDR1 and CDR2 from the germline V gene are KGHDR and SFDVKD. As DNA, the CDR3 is TGTGCCACCAGTGAGTCCGGACGGACTAGCACAGATACGCAGTATTTT. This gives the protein CATSESGRTSTDTQYF.

CDR3 in DNA: TGCGCCAGCAGCTTGAACCCGGGACAGGGGGCGAACTATGGCTACACCTTC. As protein: CASSLNPGQGANYGYTF. V gene TRBV5-1 combines with J gene TRBJ1-2; 12 positions agree with TRBD1. The V gene's germline CDR1 is SGHRS and CDR2 YFSETQ. This CDR3 comprises 17 residues. V lost 1 base to trimming and J lost 2 bases; unmatched junction nucleotides: 6.

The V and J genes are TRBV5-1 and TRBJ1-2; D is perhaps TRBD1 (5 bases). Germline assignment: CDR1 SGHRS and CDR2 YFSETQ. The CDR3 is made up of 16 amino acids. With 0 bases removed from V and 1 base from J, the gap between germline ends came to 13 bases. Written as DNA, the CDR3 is TGCGCCAGCAGCTTGGAAGGGGTAAACTATAACTATGGCTACACCTTC. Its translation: CASSLEGVNYNYGYTF.

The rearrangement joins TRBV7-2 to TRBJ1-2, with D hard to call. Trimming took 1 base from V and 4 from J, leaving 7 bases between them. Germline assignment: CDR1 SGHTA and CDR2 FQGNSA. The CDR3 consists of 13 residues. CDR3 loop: CASSLGGGYGYTF. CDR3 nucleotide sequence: TGTGCCAGCAGCTTAGGCGGCGGCTATGGCTACACCTTC.

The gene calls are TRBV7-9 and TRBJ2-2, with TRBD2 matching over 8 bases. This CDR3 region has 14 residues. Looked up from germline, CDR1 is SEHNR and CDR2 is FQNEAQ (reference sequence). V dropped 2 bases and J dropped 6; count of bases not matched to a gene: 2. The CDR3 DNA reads TGTGCCAGCAGCTTAAGCGGGAGCCCCGGGGAGCTGTTTTTT. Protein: CASSLSGSPGELFF.

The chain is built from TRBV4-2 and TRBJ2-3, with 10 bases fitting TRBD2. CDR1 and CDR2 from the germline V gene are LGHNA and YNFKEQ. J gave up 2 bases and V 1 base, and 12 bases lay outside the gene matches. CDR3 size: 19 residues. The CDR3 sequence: CASSQVYRAGGPITDTQYF. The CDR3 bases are TGTGCCAGCAGCCAAGTCTATCGAGCGGGAGGGCCAATCACAGATACGCAGTATTTT.

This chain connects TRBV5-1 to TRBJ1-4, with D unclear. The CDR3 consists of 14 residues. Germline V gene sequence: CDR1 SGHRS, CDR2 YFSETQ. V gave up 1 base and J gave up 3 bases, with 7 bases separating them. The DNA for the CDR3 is TGCGCCAGCAGCTTGTCGAGGGCTAATGAAAAACTGTTTTTT. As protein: CASSLSRANEKLFF.

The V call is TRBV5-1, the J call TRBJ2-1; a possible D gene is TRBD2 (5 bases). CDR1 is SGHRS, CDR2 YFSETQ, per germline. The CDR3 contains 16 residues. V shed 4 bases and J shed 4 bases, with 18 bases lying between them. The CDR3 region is CASSPNPAGPYNEQFF. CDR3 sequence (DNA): TGCGCCAGCAGCCCAAATCCGGCGGGCCCATACAATGAGCAGTTCTTC.

The CDR3 DNA is TGTGCCATCAAAAGCCCTGGGAACACTGAAGCTTTCTTT. This encodes CAIKSPGNTEAFF. The rearrangement uses TRBV10-3 and TRBJ1-1, with D unresolved. Germline values: CDR1 ENHRY, CDR2 SYGVKD. This CDR3 comprises 13 residues. Trimming removed 7 bases at V and 1 base at J, with 10 bases between.

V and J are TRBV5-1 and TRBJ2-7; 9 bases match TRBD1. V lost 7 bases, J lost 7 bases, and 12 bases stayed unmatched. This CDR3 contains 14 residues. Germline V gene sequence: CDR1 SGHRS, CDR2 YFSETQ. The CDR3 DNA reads TGCGCCAGCGGAGAGGGACAGGGCCAGCGGGAGCAGTACTTC. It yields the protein CASGEGQGQREQYF.